This TCR beta chain was profiled in a study of human thymus T cells. Study-level results: Across thymic and blood repertoires, the usage of V and J genes appeared to be biased.

Donors consisted of healthy Finnish infants (having corrective surgery for congenital heart defects). During surgery, about 0.5-1 mL peripheral blood was drawn from four of eight donors. Germline CDR1 MNHEY, CDR2 SMNVEV (reference sequence). V lost 6 bases to trimming and J lost 6 bases; unmatched junction nucleotides: 7. The CDR3 is 13 amino acids. Worth noting for this clone: The antigen remains undetermined.

Sequencing used immunoSEQ multiplex PCR; TCRdb keeps in-frame clones, though not all of them. The sample includes about 46,000 clones, 95% of them seen just once. This chain links TRBV27 with TRBJ2-7; 8 positions match TRBD2. This clonotype was sampled from a girl under two years old with a congenital heart defect but otherwise immunologically healthy. Sequencing used blood. In DNA form, the CDR3 reads TGTGCCAGCAGCCAGGGCGGGAGGAGCGAGCAGTACTTC. It codes for CASSQGGRSEQYF.